The rows below give T cell receptor beta chains drawn from one sample of a study of PD-L1 blockade in urothelial cancer. Using immunoSEQ multiplex PCR, the repertoire was profiled, and TCRdb retains in-frame clones only, with some absent. The sample comprises around 50,000 clones, around 82% of which are singletons, and 1.9% rests with the top ten. The sequencing used PBMCs, collected around atezolizumab (anti-PD-L1) treatment. The source of these receptors is a man aged 50-60 years with urothelial cancer. CDR3s include the opening cysteine and the closing phenylalanine or tryptophan. A D gene is named only where the DNA matches it firmly. For some rows the clone size is stated as once, few or many, or as a class when expanded; others skip it.

size: NA; J: TRBJ2-7; D: TRBD1; V: TRBV29-1; DNA: TGCAGCGCTTCCGGGACAGGGGTGGACGAGCAGTACTTC; CDR3: CSASGTGVDEQYF
size: NA; J: TRBJ2-1; D: TRBD2; V: TRBV25-1; DNA: TGTGCCAGCACCGCAGCTGGGACTAGCGGTGATGAGCAGTTCTTC; CDR3: CASTAAGTSGDEQFF
size: NA; J: TRBJ1-4; D: NA; V: TRBV6-5; DNA: TGTGCCAGCAGTTCTGCAGGGGAAAAACTGTTTTTT; CDR3: CASSSAGEKLFF
size: NA; J: TRBJ1-1; D: TRBD1; V: TRBV5-1; DNA: TGCGCCAGCAGCTTGGGGACAGGGGGCGGGAACACTGAAGCTTTCTTT; CDR3: CASSLGTGGGNTEAFF
size: NA; J: TRBJ1-2; D: NA; V: TRBV18; DNA: TGTGCCAGCTCACCACGAGAGGACTATGGCTACACCTTC; CDR3: CASSPREDYGYTF
size: NA; J: TRBJ1-1; D: NA; V: TRBV5-6; DNA: TGTGCCAGCAGCTTGGCACAGTACCCTGAAGCTTTCTTT; CDR3: CASSLAQYPEAFF
size: NA; J: TRBJ2-3; D: TRBD1; V: TRBV18; DNA: TGTGCCAGCTCACGCCAGGGACAGGGGACAGATACGCAGTATTTT; CDR3: CASSRQGQGTDTQYF
size: NA; J: TRBJ2-5; D: TRBD1; V: TRBV12-5; DNA: TGTGCTAGTGGTTTGTGGACAGGGGGCGAGGAGACCCAGTACTTC; CDR3: CASGLWTGGEETQYF
size: NA; J: TRBJ2-1; D: NA; V: TRBV4-1; DNA: TGCGCCAGCAGCCAATTAGACATCGGATCCTACAATGAGCAGTTCTTC; CDR3: CASSQLDIGSYNEQFF
size: NA; J: TRBJ2-7; D: NA; V: TRBV11-2; DNA: TGTGCCAGCAGCTTAGATAGTAGTGTCGCCTACGAGCAGTACTTC; CDR3: CASSLDSSVAYEQYF
size: NA; J: TRBJ1-2; D: TRBD1; V: TRBV20-1; DNA: TGCAGTGCTAGAGAGCCCGACAGGGATCACTTC; CDR3: CSAREPDRDHF
size: once; J: TRBJ2-1; D: TRBD2; V: TRBV6-5; DNA: TGTGCCAGCAGGCATACTAGCGGGAGGAGGAATGAGCAGTTCTTC; CDR3: CASRHTSGRRNEQFF
size: NA; J: TRBJ2-3; D: NA; V: TRBV27; DNA: TGTGCCAGCAGTTTAGACTCCGCCAGGGTTACGCAGTATTTT; CDR3: CASSLDSARVTQYF
size: NA; J: TRBJ2-3; D: NA; V: TRBV18; DNA: TGTGCCAGCTCTGAGAGGCTAGCACACATGGATACGCAGTATTTT; CDR3: CASSERLAHMDTQYF
size: NA; J: TRBJ2-5; D: NA; V: TRBV30; DNA: TGTGCCTGGGCAGGGATTTCGGAGACCCAGTACTTC; CDR3: CAWAGISETQYF
size: NA; J: TRBJ2-7; D: NA; V: TRBV4-3; DNA: TGCGCCAGCAGCCAAACCGGGGGTTACGAGCAGTACTTC; CDR3: CASSQTGGYEQYF
size: NA; J: TRBJ2-1; D: TRBD2; V: TRBV7-9; DNA: TGTGCCAGCAGCTTATCGGGCAGGGAGGGCCGAGCGAATGAGCAGTTCTTC; CDR3: CASSLSGREGRANEQFF
size: NA; J: TRBJ2-3; D: NA; V: TRBV30; DNA: TGTGCCTGGAGTGTACGAGGGACTGAGACGCAGTATTTT; CDR3: CAWSVRGTETQYF
size: medium-sized; J: TRBJ2-2; D: NA; V: TRBV9; DNA: TGTGCCAGCAGCGTAGGGGGTAGCGGCAAGACCGGGGAGCTGTTTTTT; CDR3: CASSVGGSGKTGELFF
size: once; J: TRBJ1-2; D: NA; V: TRBV28; DNA: TGTGCCAGCAGTTTATGGCAGGACTATGGCTACACCTTC; CDR3: CASSLWQDYGYTF
size: NA; J: TRBJ2-1; D: TRBD2; V: TRBV6-5; DNA: TGTGCCAGCAGGCGACTAGCGGGTGGGCATGAGCAGTTCTTC; CDR3: CASRRLAGGHEQFF
size: NA; J: TRBJ1-5; D: TRBD1; V: TRBV2; DNA: TGTGCCAGCAGGGGGACAGGGGCCGCGTATAACAGCAATCAGCCCCAGCATTTT; CDR3: CASRGTGAAYNSNQPQHF
size: NA; J: TRBJ2-3; D: TRBD2; V: TRBV6-4; DNA: TGTGCCAGCAGTGCGGGGGGGGGCCCTTCAGATACGCAGTATTTT; CDR3: CASSAGGGPSDTQYF
size: NA; J: TRBJ1-4; D: NA; V: TRBV5-1; DNA: TGCGCCAGCAGCGTCCAAGGAGCTAATGAAAAACTGTTTTTT; CDR3: CASSVQGANEKLFF
size: NA; J: TRBJ2-1; D: NA; V: TRBV9; DNA: TGTGCCAGCAGCGCCGGGACCGGACAGAGAAAATACAATGAGCAGTTCTTC; CDR3: CASSAGTGQRKYNEQFF
size: once; J: TRBJ2-3; D: NA; V: TRBV7-2; DNA: TGTGCCAGCAGCTTAGGGAGGAACACAGATACGCAGTATTTT; CDR3: CASSLGRNTDTQYF
size: NA; J: TRBJ2-5; D: NA; V: TRBV7-7; DNA: TGTGCCAGCAGTCCCGGACAGCCTGAGACCCAGTACTTC; CDR3: CASSPGQPETQYF
size: NA; J: TRBJ2-3; D: TRBD2; V: TRBV19; DNA: TGTGCCACCCGGACTAGCGGGAGCACAGATACGCAGTATTTT; CDR3: CATRTSGSTDTQYF
size: NA; J: TRBJ1-3; D: NA; V: TRBV18; DNA: TGTGCCAGCTCACCCTCTCAGGTTCTCTCTGGAAACACCATATATTTT; CDR3: CASSPSQVLSGNTIYF
size: once; J: TRBJ2-3; D: NA; V: TRBV9; DNA: TGTGCCAGCAGCGTAGATATGGGGGGGGCCGTCACAGATACGCAGTATTTT; CDR3: CASSVDMGGAVTDTQYF
size: once; J: TRBJ1-5; D: NA; V: TRBV30; DNA: TGTGCCTGGAGTGGTAGGGGGTTTCAGCCCCAGCATTTT; CDR3: CAWSGRGFQPQHF
size: NA; J: TRBJ1-4; D: TRBD1; V: TRBV13; DNA: TGTGCCAGCAGCTTTTTTAAAGCAGGGGGACCGATTCCTAATGAAAAACTGTTTTTT; CDR3: CASSFFKAGGPIPNEKLFF
size: NA; J: TRBJ2-7; D: NA; V: TRBV4-1; DNA: TGCGCCAGCAGCCAAGTCCCGGGTCCCTACGAGCAGTACTTC; CDR3: CASSQVPGPYEQYF
size: NA; J: TRBJ2-5; D: TRBD2; V: TRBV7-7; DNA: TGTGCTAGCAGCCGATCTAGCGGGGGCCTGCTTGGGACCCAGTACTTC; CDR3: CASSRSSGGLLGTQYF
size: NA; J: TRBJ2-1; D: NA; V: TRBV11-3; DNA: TGTGCCAGCAGCCAGAACCGTGATTCGCAGTTCTTC; CDR3: CASSQNRDSQFF
size: NA; J: TRBJ1-1; D: TRBD1; V: TRBV7-9; DNA: TGTGCCAGCAGGGGGCCCGGGACAGGGAACACTGAAGCTTTCTTT; CDR3: CASRGPGTGNTEAFF
size: NA; J: TRBJ1-6; D: NA; V: TRBV6-1; DNA: TGTGCCAGCCCCGGGACTCCCTATAATTCACCCCTCCACTTT; CDR3: CASPGTPYNSPLHF
size: few; J: TRBJ2-5; D: TRBD2; V: TRBV29-1; DNA: TGCAGCGTTGAAGATTGGGGCCTAGCGGAAGAGACCCAGTACTTC; CDR3: CSVEDWGLAEETQYF
size: NA; J: TRBJ2-1; D: TRBD2; V: TRBV2; DNA: TGTGCCAGCAGCCGGACTAGCGGGAGTCTGCATGAGCAGTTCTTC; CDR3: CASSRTSGSLHEQFF
size: NA; J: TRBJ2-7; D: NA; V: TRBV15; DNA: TGTGCCACCAGCAGGAAGACTAGTTCCTACGAGCAGTACTTC; CDR3: CATSRKTSSYEQYF
size: NA; J: TRBJ2-3; D: TRBD2; V: TRBV5-1; DNA: TGCGCCAGCAGCTCAGGACTAGCGGGAGGGTCAGATACGCAGTATTTT; CDR3: CASSSGLAGGSDTQYF
size: NA; J: TRBJ2-5; D: NA; V: TRBV19; DNA: TGTGCCAGTAGCGGCAGGGTGGAGGGGACCCAGTACTTC; CDR3: CASSGRVEGTQYF
size: few; J: TRBJ2-3; D: TRBD1; V: TRBV19; DNA: TGTGCCAGTAGTATAGATTACAGGGGGAGCACAGATACGCAGTATTTT; CDR3: CASSIDYRGSTDTQYF
size: NA; J: TRBJ1-2; D: TRBD1; V: TRBV4-2; DNA: TGTGCCAGCAGCCAAGATGAGTCCGGGACAGCTCGAAGATACTTC; CDR3: CASSQDESGTARRYF
size: NA; J: TRBJ2-1; D: NA; V: TRBV13; DNA: TGTGCCAGCAGCTTATTAGCGGACGGGGGATACAATGAGCAGTTCTTC; CDR3: CASSLLADGGYNEQFF